The clone carrying this T cell receptor beta chain was counted at least ten times. Antigen: not known. Time point specified: sample taken at primary tumor resection. There were 72 donors, all of them untreated patients with early-stage non-small cell lung cancer. Whole RNA, which was extracted from tumor, nontumor lung tissue or frozen PBMC, was sequenced without any cell sorting. This entry comes from a study of spatial heterogeneity in lung cancer. The study's findings and limits: Ubiquitous expanded tumor TCRs appeared in blood more at resection than follow-up.

MiXCR, applied by TCRdb to the 5' RACE reads, yields one record per CDR3 protein. The sample yields tens of thousands of distinct CDR3 sequences, approximately 5.6% seen once. The TCR was taken from a female donor with early-stage non-small cell lung cancer. The sample was PBMCs, taken at surgery.

CDR3 in DNA: TGTGCCAGCAGTTTATTTATTTCCGGGGAGCTGTTTTTT. Its translation is CASSLFISGELFF. The V and J genes are TRBV28 and TRBJ2-2; D uncertain. With 1 base removed from V and 6 bases from J, the gap between germline ends came to 6 bases. The CDR3 extends over 13 amino acids. The V gene's germline CDR1 is MDHEN and CDR2 SYDVKM.